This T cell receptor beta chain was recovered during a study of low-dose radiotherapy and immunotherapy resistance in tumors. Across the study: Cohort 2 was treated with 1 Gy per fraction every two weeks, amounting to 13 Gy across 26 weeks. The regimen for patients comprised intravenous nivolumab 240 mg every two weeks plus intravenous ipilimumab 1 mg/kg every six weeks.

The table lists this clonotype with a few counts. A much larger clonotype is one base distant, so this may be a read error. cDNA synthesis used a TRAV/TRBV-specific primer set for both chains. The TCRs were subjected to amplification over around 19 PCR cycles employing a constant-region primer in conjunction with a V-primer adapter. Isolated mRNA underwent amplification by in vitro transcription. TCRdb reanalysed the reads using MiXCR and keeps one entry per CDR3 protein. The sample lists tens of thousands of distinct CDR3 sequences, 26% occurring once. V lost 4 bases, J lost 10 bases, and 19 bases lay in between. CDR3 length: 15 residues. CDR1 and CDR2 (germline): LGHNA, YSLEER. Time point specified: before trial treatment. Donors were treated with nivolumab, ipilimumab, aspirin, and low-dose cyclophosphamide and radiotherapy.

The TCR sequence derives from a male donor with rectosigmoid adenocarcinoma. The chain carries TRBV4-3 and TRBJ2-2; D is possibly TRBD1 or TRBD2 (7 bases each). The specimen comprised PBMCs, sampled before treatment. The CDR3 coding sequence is TGCGCCAGCAGCCTTCAGGGGGGGGCGGCCGAGGAGCTGTTTTTT. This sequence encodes CASSLQGGAAEELFF.